The 14 T cell receptor beta chains reported below all come from one sample, sequenced in a study of T cells in tuberculosis. Repertoires were generated with immunoSEQ multiplex PCR, while TCRdb's copy carries only in-frame clones and drops some. The profile shows some 41,000 clones, roughly 94% of them singletons. Sequenced input: PBMCs. These receptors all stem from a donor aged 10-29 years with latent tuberculosis or without tuberculosis infection. Some clones in this sample may be carry-over from other donors' samples.

The V gene is TRBV19, the J gene TRBJ2-7; 11 bases map to TRBD2. Germline lookup yields CDR1 LNHDA and CDR2 SQIVND (reference sequence). The CDR3 is 16 residues long. V shed 5 bases and J 0 bases; nucleotides not matched to a gene: 6. DNA of the CDR3: TGTGCCAGTAGTCCCGGGACTAGCGGTAGCTCCTACGAGCAGTACTTC. It specifies CASSPGTSGSSYEQYF.

This chain links TRBV28 with TRBJ1-4, with no clear D. The CDR3 contains 16 residues. V was trimmed by 2 bases and J by 8 bases, leaving 18 bases between them. The germline V gene has CDR1 MDHEN and CDR2 SYDVKM. CDR3 nucleotide sequence: TGTGCCAGCAGTTTAGGGGTGTTTGAGGGTGGGGAAAAACTGTTTTTT. Amino acid sequence: CASSLGVFEGGEKLFF. The complete variable domain, with remaining parts taken from reference TRBV28 and TRBJ1-4, reads DVKVTQSSRYLVKRTGEKVFLECVQDMDHENMFWYRQDPGLGLRLIYFSYDVKMKEKGDIPEGYSVSREKKERFSLILESASTNQTSMYLCASSLGVFEGGEKLFFGSGTQLSVL.

The rearrangement joins TRBV27 to TRBJ2-7; maybe TRBD2 (5 bases). V lost 2 bases to trimming and J lost 2 bases, with 10 bases between them. The CDR3 runs to 14 residues. From germline, CDR1 is MNHEY and CDR2 SMNVEV (reference sequence). The CDR3 sequence: CASSLMLAPYEQYF. The DNA for the CDR3 is TGTGCCAGCAGTTTAATGCTAGCCCCCTACGAGCAGTACTTC.

V and J are TRBV10-3 and TRBJ2-2, with 8 bases lining up with TRBD1. The V gene's germline CDR1 is ENHRY and CDR2 SYGVKD. CDR3 length equals 14 residues. Trimming removed 2 bases from V and 4 bases from J; junction bases left unmatched: 0. In DNA form, the CDR3 reads TGTGCCATCAGTGAGACAGGGGGCACCGGGGAGCTGTTTTTT. Encoded protein: CAISETGGTGELFF.

The rearrangement joins TRBV6-5 to TRBJ1-2; TRBD1 is a possible D gene (6 bases). With 7 bases removed from V and 4 bases from J, the gap between germline ends came to 13 bases. The length of the CDR3 is 13 residues. Germline CDR1 reads MNHEY; CDR2 reads SVGAGI. The CDR3 is CASKTGGGYGYTF. The CDR3 nucleotides read TGTGCCAGCAAGACAGGCGGTGGCTATGGCTACACCTTC.

The rearrangement links TRBV5-1 to TRBJ2-3, with 12 positions matching TRBD2. This CDR3 is built from 16 residues. Germline lookup yields CDR1 SGHRS and CDR2 YFSETQ. The trim removed 0 bases at V and 5 bases at J, leaving 4 bases unmatched. The CDR3 is CASSLGLAGGEDTQYF. In DNA, the CDR3 is TGCGCCAGCAGCTTGGGGCTAGCGGGAGGGGAAGATACGCAGTATTTT.

CDR3 DNA: TGTGCCAGCAGCTGGGACAGGGGCACTGAAGCTTTCTTT. Translation gives CASSWDRGTEAFF. The chain carries TRBV7-2 and TRBJ1-1, with 10 positions matching TRBD1. The germline CDR1 and CDR2 sequences are SGHTA and FQGNSA. Trimming cost V 4 bases and J 4 bases; bases outside gene matches: 0. This CDR3 contains 13 residues.

The V call is TRBV11-3, the J call TRBJ2-3; D perhaps matches TRBD2 (8 bases). This CDR3 is built from 16 residues. The V gene's germline CDR1 is SGHNT and CDR2 YENEEA. V gave up 5 bases and J gave up 0 bases, with 15 bases separating them. DNA for the CDR3: TGTGCCAGCAGCACGGGAGGGGGCTTTAGCACAGATACGCAGTATTTT. Amino acid sequence: CASSTGGGFSTDTQYF.

The chain recombines TRBV5-6 with TRBJ2-7, with 11 positions matching TRBD2. The CDR3 has 16 residues. CDR1 and CDR2 from the germline V gene are SGHDT and YYEEEE. V shed 3 bases and J 1 base; nucleotides not matched to a gene: 6. CDR3 region: CASSSKLAGASYEQYF. The CDR3 nucleotides are TGTGCCAGCAGCTCCAAACTAGCGGGGGCTTCCTACGAGCAGTACTTC.

The rearrangement links TRBV5-1 to TRBJ1-2, with D tentatively TRBD1 (5 bases). The CDR3 runs to 16 residues. V lost 2 bases to trimming and J lost 6 bases, with 20 bases between them. CDR1 is SGHRS, CDR2 YFSETQ, per germline. CDR3: CASSLGVSGTGDGYTF. CDR3 bases: TGCGCCAGCAGCTTAGGAGTTAGCGGGACGGGAGATGGCTACACCTTC. Complete variable domain (other parts from reference TRBV5-1 and TRBJ1-2): KAGVTQTPRYLIKTRGQQVTLSCSPISGHRSVSWYQQTPGQGLQFLFEYFSETQRNKGNFPGRFSGRQFSNSRSEMNVSTLELGDSALYLCASSLGVSGTGDGYTFGSGTRLTVV.

This chain joins TRBV2 and TRBJ1-5; the match to TRBD1 covers 9 bases. The V and J ends lost 6 bases and 3 bases, in that order; junction bases with no gene match: 6. The CDR3 has 15 residues. Germline V gene data show CDR1 as SNHLY and CDR2 as FYNNEI. In DNA, the CDR3 is TGTGCCAGCAGCGGGACAGGGAGTTCCAATCAGCCCCAGCATTTT. Translation gives CASSGTGSSNQPQHF.

This chain links TRBV6-1 with TRBJ1-5; 7 positions match TRBD1. Germline-derived CDR1 and CDR2 are MNHNS and SASEGT. This CDR3 region has 15 residues. V gave up 1 base and J gave up 5 bases; unmatched junction bases: 5. The CDR3 bases are TGTGCCAGCAGTGAAGAGGGACAGAGATATCAGCCCCAGCATTTT. Its translation: CASSEEGQRYQPQHF.

The chain joins TRBV10-1 to TRBJ2-1, with 7 positions matching TRBD2. Unmatched junction bases numbered 11, after V lost 2 bases and J lost 4 bases. From germline, CDR1 is WNHNN and CDR2 SYGVQD (reference sequence). The CDR3 runs to 17 residues. The CDR3 loop is CASSENGGRVAYNEQFF. The DNA for the CDR3 is TGCGCCAGCAGTGAGAACGGCGGGAGAGTAGCTTACAATGAGCAGTTCTTC.

As concerns this clone: Other DNA sequences of this sample code for an identical CDR3. This chain uses TRBV2 with TRBJ1-2, with 7 bases that match TRBD1. CDR3 length: 13 residues. V was clipped by 6 bases and J by 0 bases; unmatched bases: 1. The germline V gene has CDR1 SNHLY and CDR2 FYNNEI. The DNA for the CDR3 is TGTGCCAGCAGCGGGACAGCTAACTATGGCTACACCTTC. Its protein product is CASSGTANYGYTF.